The rows below give T cell receptor beta chains drawn from one sample of a study of blood T cell repertoires in COVID-19. Repertoires were generated with immunoSEQ multiplex PCR, while TCRdb's copy carries only in-frame clones and drops some. The profile shows tens of thousands of clones, about 91% of them singletons. The sequenced material came from peripheral blood. The origin of the receptors is a man in his forties or fifties with active COVID-19. Each CDR3 is given without its conserved first and last residue. Size values are once, few and many counts, or a class for expanded clones, and some rows have none.

clone size	V gene	J gene	CDR3 protein
NA	TRBV7-9	TRBJ2-3	ASSPTSRPSDTQY
once	TRBV7-2	TRBJ2-5	ASSLGLAQETQY
NA	TRBV2	TRBJ1-6	ASSGQATYNSPLH
NA	TRBV19	TRBJ1-2	ASNPTGDYGYT
NA	TRBV14	TRBJ1-3	ASPPNSGNTIY
NA	TRBV5-1	TRBJ1-4	ASRGPGGRNEKLF
NA	TRBV11-2	TRBJ2-1	ASSPRGAKRGEQF
NA	TRBV19	TRBJ2-4	ASSIPLSAGGKNIQY
NA	TRBV4-1	TRBJ1-2	ASSQESYVPNYGYT
NA	TRBV7-9	TRBJ2-3	ASRPIRGLITDTQY
NA	TRBV11-2	TRBJ1-2	ASSLEGAYGYT
NA	TRBV2	TRBJ1-1	ASSGWANTEAF
few	TRBV5-1	TRBJ1-5	ASSRVQPQH
NA	TRBV19	TRBJ1-6	AGGAGSSPLH
NA	TRBV19	TRBJ2-5	ASSIDHWDSGTNQETQY
NA	TRBV2	TRBJ1-1	ASRPQDTEAF
NA	TRBV27	TRBJ1-2	ASSLAYTGLGYT
NA	TRBV4-3	TRBJ1-4	ASSQEVVRDSNEKLF
NA	TRBV7-2	TRBJ2-7	ASSLGYSAGGALGQY
NA	TRBV10-3	TRBJ2-2	AISWTGNAGELF
NA	TRBV25-1	TRBJ1-6	ASRSDRNSPLH
once	TRBV3-1/TRBV3-2	TRBJ2-1	ASSQDSRGLMYNEQF
NA	TRBV30	TRBJ2-7	AWSGLAYYEQY
NA	TRBV5-1	TRBJ1-1	ASSWGQGWTEAF
NA	TRBV6-5	TRBJ1-6	AGGAGLDSPLH
NA	TRBV3-1/TRBV3-2	TRBJ2-7	ASSHRDRGSEQY
few	TRBV5-8	TRBJ2-2	ASSLLLGELF
NA	TRBV6-6	TRBJ2-1	ASSYSRGSYNEQF